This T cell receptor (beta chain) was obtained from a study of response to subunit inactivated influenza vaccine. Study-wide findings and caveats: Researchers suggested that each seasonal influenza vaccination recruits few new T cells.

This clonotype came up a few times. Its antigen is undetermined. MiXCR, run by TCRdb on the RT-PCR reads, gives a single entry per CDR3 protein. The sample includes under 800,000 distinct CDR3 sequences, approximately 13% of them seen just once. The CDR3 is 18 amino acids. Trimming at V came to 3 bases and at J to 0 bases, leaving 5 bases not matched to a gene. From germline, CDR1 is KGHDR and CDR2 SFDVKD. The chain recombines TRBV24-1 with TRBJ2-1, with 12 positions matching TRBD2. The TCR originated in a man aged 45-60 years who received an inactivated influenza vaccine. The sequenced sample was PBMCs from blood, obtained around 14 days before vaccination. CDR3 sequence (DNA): TGTGCCACCAGTGATCGGACTAGCGGGACTCGCTCCTACAATGAGCAGTTCTTC. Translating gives CATSDRTSGTRSYNEQFF.